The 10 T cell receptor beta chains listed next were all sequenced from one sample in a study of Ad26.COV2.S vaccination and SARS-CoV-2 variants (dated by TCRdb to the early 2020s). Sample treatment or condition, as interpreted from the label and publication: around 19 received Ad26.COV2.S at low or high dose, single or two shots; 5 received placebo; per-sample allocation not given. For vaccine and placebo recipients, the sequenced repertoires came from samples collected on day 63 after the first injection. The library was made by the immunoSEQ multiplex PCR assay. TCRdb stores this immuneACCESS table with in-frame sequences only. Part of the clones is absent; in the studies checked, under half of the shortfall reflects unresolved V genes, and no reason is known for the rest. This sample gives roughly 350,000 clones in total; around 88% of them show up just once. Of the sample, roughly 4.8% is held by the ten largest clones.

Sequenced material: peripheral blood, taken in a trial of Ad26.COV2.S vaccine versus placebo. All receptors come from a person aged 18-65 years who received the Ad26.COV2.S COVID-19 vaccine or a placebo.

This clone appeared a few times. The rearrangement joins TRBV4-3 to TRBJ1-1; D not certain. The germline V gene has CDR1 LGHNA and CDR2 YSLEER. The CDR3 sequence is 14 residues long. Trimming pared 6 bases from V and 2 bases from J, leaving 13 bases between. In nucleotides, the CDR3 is TGCGCCAGCAGTCTCGGGCAGCTTAACACTGAAGCTTTCTTT. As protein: CASSLGQLNTEAFF.

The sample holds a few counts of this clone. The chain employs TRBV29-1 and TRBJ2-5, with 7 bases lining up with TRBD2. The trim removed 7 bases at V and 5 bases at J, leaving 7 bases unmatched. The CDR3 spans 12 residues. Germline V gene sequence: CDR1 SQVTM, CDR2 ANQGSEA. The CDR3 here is CSAREGRETQYF. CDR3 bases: TGCAGCGCAAGGGAGGGGAGGGAGACCCAGTACTTC. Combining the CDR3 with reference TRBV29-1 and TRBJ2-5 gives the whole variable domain SAVISQKPSRDICQRGTSLTIQCQVDSQVTMMFWYRQQPGQSLTLIATANQGSEATYESGFVIDKFPISRPNLTFSTLTVSNMSPEDSSIYLCSAREGRETQYFGPGTRLLVL.

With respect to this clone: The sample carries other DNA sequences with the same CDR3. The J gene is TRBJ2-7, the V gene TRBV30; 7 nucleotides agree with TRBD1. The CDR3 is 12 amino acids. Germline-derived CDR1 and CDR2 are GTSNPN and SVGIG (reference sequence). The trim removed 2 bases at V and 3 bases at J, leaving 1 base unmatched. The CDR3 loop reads CAWSRQGYEQYF. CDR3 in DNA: TGTGCCTGGAGTCGACAGGGCTACGAGCAGTACTTC.

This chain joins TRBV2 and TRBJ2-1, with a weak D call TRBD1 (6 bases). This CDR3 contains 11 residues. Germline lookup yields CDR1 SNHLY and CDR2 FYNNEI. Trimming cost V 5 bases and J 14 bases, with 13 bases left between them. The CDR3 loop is CASSQEGEKFF. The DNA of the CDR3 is TGTGCCAGCAGTCAAGAGGGGGAAAAGTTCTTC.

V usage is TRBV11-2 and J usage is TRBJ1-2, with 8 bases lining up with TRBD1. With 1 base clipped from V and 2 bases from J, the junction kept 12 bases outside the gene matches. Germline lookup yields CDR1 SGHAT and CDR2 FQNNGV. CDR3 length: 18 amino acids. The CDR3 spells CASSLGRTGKIANYGYTF. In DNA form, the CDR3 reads TGTGCCAGCAGCTTAGGAAGGACAGGGAAAATTGCGAACTATGGCTACACCTTC.

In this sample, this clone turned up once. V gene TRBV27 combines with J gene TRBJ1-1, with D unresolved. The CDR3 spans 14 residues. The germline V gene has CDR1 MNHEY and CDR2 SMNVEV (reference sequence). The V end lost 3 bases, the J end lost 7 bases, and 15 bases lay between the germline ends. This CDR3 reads CASSLSLFGNEAFF. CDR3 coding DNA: TGTGCCAGCAGTTTGAGTTTGTTTGGCAATGAAGCTTTCTTT.

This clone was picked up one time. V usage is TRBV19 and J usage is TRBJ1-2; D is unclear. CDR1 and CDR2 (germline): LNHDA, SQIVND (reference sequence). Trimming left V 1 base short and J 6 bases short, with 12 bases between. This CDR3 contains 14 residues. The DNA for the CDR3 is TGTGCCAGTAGTATAGGTGCGGGTTCCGATGGCTACACCTTC. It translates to CASSIGAGSDGYTF.

The CDR3 reads CAWNYRAGNTIYF. CDR3 DNA: TGTGCCTGGAATTACAGGGCTGGAAACACCATATATTTT. V usage is TRBV30 and J usage is TRBJ1-3, with D perhaps matching TRBD1 (6 bases). Germline loops: CDR1 GTSNPN, CDR2 SVGIG (reference sequence). The CDR3 contains 13 residues. Deletions cut 4 bases from V and 2 bases from J, with 9 bases between.

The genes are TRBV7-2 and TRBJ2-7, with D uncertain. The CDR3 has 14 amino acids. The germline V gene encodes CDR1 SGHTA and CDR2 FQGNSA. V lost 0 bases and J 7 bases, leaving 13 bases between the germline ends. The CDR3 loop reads CASSLALPLSEQYF. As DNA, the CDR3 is TGTGCCAGCAGCTTAGCGCTCCCCCTCTCGGAGCAGTACTTC.

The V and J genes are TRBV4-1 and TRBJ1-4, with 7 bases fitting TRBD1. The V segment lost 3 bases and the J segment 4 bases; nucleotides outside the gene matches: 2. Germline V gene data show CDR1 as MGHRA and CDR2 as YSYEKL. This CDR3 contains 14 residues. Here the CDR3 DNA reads TGCGCCAGCAGCCAGGGACAGAGTAATGAAAAACTGTTTTTT. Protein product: CASSQGQSNEKLFF.